These 22 T cell receptor beta chains were all obtained from the same sample, sequenced in a study of blood T cell repertoires in COVID-19. Measured with immunoSEQ multiplex PCR; TCRdb has only the in-frame clones, and not every one. Here the sample spans about 200,000 clones, 70% to 90% being singletons. Sequenced material: peripheral blood. The source of these receptors is a man between 45 and 60 years old with COVID-19, enrolled during active disease.

The V and J genes are TRBV6-2 or TRBV6-3 and TRBJ2-3; 10 bases align to TRBD2. V shed 0 bases and J 3 bases; nucleotides not matched to a gene: 9. The CDR3 spans 18 residues. Germline CDR1 reads MNHEY; CDR2 reads SVGEGT. CDR3 sequence: CASSYSLAGGAVTDTQYF. CDR3 nucleotide sequence: TGTGCCAGCAGTTACTCTTTAGCGGGGGGAGCTGTTACAGATACGCAGTATTTT.

The V call is TRBV15, the J call TRBJ1-2; weak D call: TRBD1 (5 bases). Germline-derived CDR1 and CDR2 are LNHNV and YYDKDF (reference sequence). The CDR3 runs 14 residues. V was pared by 0 bases and J by 4 bases, with 9 bases between. CDR3 nucleotide sequence: TGTGCCACCAGCAGAGATCCAGGGATCTATGGCTACACCTTC. It yields the protein CATSRDPGIYGYTF.

CDR3 sequence (DNA): TGTGCCAGCTCACCGGGACTAGCGGGAGAAGGTAGGCAGTTCTTC. Translation: CASSPGLAGEGRQFF. The rearrangement uses TRBV18 and TRBJ2-1, with 14 bases fitting TRBD2. The CDR3 totals 15 residues. Germline assignment: CDR1 KGHSH and CDR2 LQKENI. The ends lost 3 bases at V and 12 bases at J; junction bases unmatched: 7.

The rearrangement links TRBV19 to TRBJ2-7; 7 bases align to TRBD2. The CDR3 extends over 15 amino acids. Germline V gene sequence: CDR1 LNHDA, CDR2 SQIVND (reference sequence). The J segment lost 3 bases and the V segment lost 1 base, leaving 6 bases of the junction unmatched. The CDR3 here is CASSIVTSEVYEQYF. CDR3 nucleotides: TGTGCCAGTAGTATAGTCACTAGCGAGGTCTACGAGCAGTACTTC.

CDR3 in amino acids: CASSLSPGQGARGYTF. The CDR3 DNA follows: TGTGCCAGCAGCTTAAGCCCGGGACAGGGGGCGCGAGGCTACACCTTC. The chain couples TRBV7-9 to TRBJ1-2; 12 nucleotides line up with TRBD1. The junction had 9 bases not matched to a gene; V was cut back by 2 bases and J by 8 bases. The CDR3 length is 16 residues. Germline values: CDR1 SEHNR, CDR2 FQNEAQ (reference sequence). The full variable domain, with the rest looked up from reference TRBV7-9 and TRBJ1-2, is DTGVSQNPRHKITKRGQNVTFRCDPISEHNRLYWYRQTLGQGPEFLTYFQNEAQLEKSRLLSDRFSAERPKGSFSTLEIQRTEQGDSAMYLCASSLSPGQGARGYTFGSGTRLTVV.

This chain links TRBV10-3 with TRBJ2-7; D uncertain. V lost 0 bases and J 3 bases, leaving 9 bases between the germline ends. Germline V lookup: CDR1 ENHRY, CDR2 SYGVKD. CDR3 length equals 14 residues. The CDR3: CAISESQNHYEQYF. In DNA, the CDR3 is TGTGCCATCAGTGAGTCCCAGAACCACTACGAGCAGTACTTC.

The table lists this clone with a few counts. The chain couples TRBV5-1 to TRBJ2-7, with D possibly matching TRBD2 (6 bases). Per the germline V gene, CDR1 is SGHRS and CDR2 is YFSETQ. CDR3 length: 18 residues. V was cut by 1 base and J by 0 bases, with 20 bases left in between. The CDR3 nucleotides read TGCGCCAGCAGCTTGAGTACCCCAAGCGGGTCGAGCTCCTACGAGCAGTACTTC. It is translated as CASSLSTPSGSSSYEQYF.

This clone has just one count. The V call is TRBV20-1, the J call TRBJ1-1, with a weak D call TRBD1 (5 bases). The CDR3 has 11 residues. CDR1 DFQATT and CDR2 SNEGSKA come from the germline V gene (reference sequence). Trimming removed 4 bases from V and 6 bases from J, with 9 bases in between. CDR3 bases: TGCAGTGCTACCGCAGGGTCTGAAGCTTTCTTT. This codes for CSATAGSEAFF.

The chain joins TRBV7-2 to TRBJ2-4, with TRBD2 identical over 7 bases. Germline V CDR1 and CDR2: SGHTA, FQGNSA. This CDR3 spans 16 amino acids. Unmatched junction bases numbered 15, after V lost 5 bases and J lost 8 bases. The CDR3 loop is CASSPSNLGGRDIQYF. CDR3 DNA sequence: TGTGCCAGCAGCCCCTCTAACCTTGGGGGGAGGGACATTCAGTACTTC.

The chain has TRBV5-6 and TRBJ1-4; unclear D gene. Trimming left V 0 bases short and J 0 bases short, with 6 bases between. The CDR3 sequence is 15 residues long. Germline V gene data show CDR1 as SGHDT and CDR2 as YYEEEE. The CDR3 bases are TGTGCCAGCAGCTTGGGGCTCACAACTAATGAAAAACTGTTTTTT. Translation: CASSLGLTTNEKLFF.

CDR3 nucleotides: TGTGCCAGCAGCCCGGGGGGTACGGTTATAATCACAGATACGCAGTATTTT. Its translation: CASSPGGTVIITDTQYF. The chain joins TRBV5-4 to TRBJ2-3; 7 bases agree with TRBD2. The germline gives CDR1 SGHNT, CDR2 YYREEE (reference sequence). The CDR3 extends over 17 amino acids. V trimming: 4 bases; J trimming: 2 bases; junction bases outside the gene matches: 13. Filled out from reference TRBV5-4 and TRBJ2-3, the complete variable domain reads ETGVTQSPTHLIKTRGQQVTLRCSSQSGHNTVSWYQQALGQGPQFIFQYYREEENGRGNFPPRFSGLQFPNYSSELNVNALELDDSALYLCASSPGGTVIITDTQYFGPGTRLTVL.

The chain recombines TRBV11-2 with TRBJ2-1; possibly TRBD2 for D (6 bases). Germline loops: CDR1 SGHAT, CDR2 FQNNGV. This CDR3 has 13 amino acids. With 5 bases removed from V and 5 bases from J, the gap between germline ends came to 10 bases. CDR3 residues: CASSPLAHNEQFF. CDR3 DNA sequence: TGTGCCAGCAGCCCGCTAGCGCACAATGAGCAGTTCTTC.

The gene calls are TRBV7-8 and TRBJ2-2; D gene uncertain. CDR1 is SGHVS and CDR2 is FQNEAQ in the germline V gene. V was pared by 2 bases and J by 6 bases, with 4 bases between. The CDR3 spans 12 residues. CDR3 amino acids: CASSLLPGELFF. DNA for the CDR3: TGTGCCAGCAGCTTACTTCCCGGGGAGCTGTTTTTT. The whole variable domain, remainder taken from reference TRBV7-8 and TRBJ2-2, is GAGVSQSPRYKVAKRGQDVALRCDPISGHVSLFWYQQALGQGPEFLTYFQNEAQLDKSGLPSDRFFAERPEGSVSTLKIQRTQQEDSAVYLCASSLLPGELFFGEGSRLTVL.

J is TRBJ2-2 and V is TRBV29-1; 7 bases agree with TRBD2. The CDR3 loop spans 15 amino acids. J was trimmed by 1 base and V by 2 bases; bases with no gene match: 4. Looked up from germline, CDR1 is SQVTM and CDR2 is ANQGSEA. CDR3 region: CSVERLAENTGELFF. Here the CDR3 DNA reads TGCAGCGTTGAAAGGCTAGCGGAGAACACCGGGGAGCTGTTTTTT.

CDR3 DNA sequence: TGTGCAAGTCGCCCGCTCCTAGCGGGAGCCTACAATGAGCAGTTCTTC. Translation: CASRPLLAGAYNEQFF. This chain connects TRBV12-2 to TRBJ2-1; the table's D gene call, TRBD2, was not cross checked with the DNA. TRBV12-2 is given as a pseudogene. The length of the CDR3 is 16 residues.

The table lists this clone with a count of one. This chain connects TRBV9 to TRBJ2-3; TRBD1 agrees at 11 bases. J gave up 3 bases and V 3 bases, and 3 bases lay outside the gene matches. This CDR3 has 15 amino acids. Germline CDR1 SGDLS, CDR2 YYNGEE. The CDR3 protein is CASSGTGGGTDTQYF. As DNA, the CDR3 is TGTGCCAGCAGCGGGACAGGGGGCGGAACAGATACGCAGTATTTT.

V usage is TRBV3-1 (or the pseudogene TRBV3-2) and J usage is TRBJ2-2, with TRBD2 matching over 8 bases. This CDR3 contains 15 residues. Germline lookup yields CDR1 LGHDT and CDR2 YNNKEL (reference sequence). Trimming took 2 bases from V and 4 from J; bases not matched to a gene: 3. CDR3 sequence reads: CASSQRGGGTGELFF. The DNA of the CDR3 is TGTGCCAGCAGCCAACGGGGGGGCGGCACCGGGGAGCTGTTTTTT.

The genes are TRBV13 and TRBJ2-7; a possible D gene is TRBD2 (5 bases). The CDR3 runs 12 residues. From germline, CDR1 is PRHDT and CDR2 FYEKMQ (reference sequence). Between the trimmed V and J ends, which lost 0 bases and 11 bases, there was a span of 11 bases. In DNA form, the CDR3 reads TGTGCCAGCAGCTTAGGTCACGCGAGGGAGTACTTC. Amino acids: CASSLGHAREYF. Drawing the rest from reference TRBV13 and TRBJ2-7, the complete variable domain is AAGVIQSPRHLIKEKRETATLKCYPIPRHDTVYWYQQGPGQDPQFLISFYEKMQSDKGSIPDRFSAQQFSDYHSELNMSSLELGDSALYFCASSLGHAREYFGPGTRLTVT.

The chain links TRBV30 to TRBJ2-7; 8 bases fit TRBD2. The CDR3 length is 12 residues. Looked up from germline, CDR1 is GTSNPN and CDR2 is SVGIG (reference sequence). Trimming removed 2 bases from V and 4 bases from J; junction bases left unmatched: 1. Here the CDR3 reads CAWSRGGYEQYF. The CDR3 DNA sequence: TGTGCCTGGAGTCGGGGGGGTTACGAGCAGTACTTC.

The V call is TRBV3-1 (or the pseudogene TRBV3-2), the J call TRBJ1-1; TRBD1 is a possible D gene (5 bases). The CDR3 extends over 15 amino acids. Per the germline V gene, CDR1 is LGHDT and CDR2 is YNNKEL (reference sequence). V was clipped by 2 bases and J by 1 base, with 11 bases between them. CDR3 loop: CASSQSGGANTEAFF. CDR3 DNA: TGTGCCAGCAGCCAATCGGGGGGTGCGAACACTGAAGCTTTCTTT.

The rearrangement joins TRBV7-9 to TRBJ2-1, with 11 nucleotides matching TRBD2. This CDR3 comprises 18 residues. The V gene's germline CDR1 is SEHNR and CDR2 FQNEAQ (reference sequence). J lost 0 bases, V lost 5 bases, and 9 bases had no gene match. The CDR3 protein is CASSGSGRASSSYNEQFF. The CDR3 nucleotides read TGTGCCAGCAGCGGTAGCGGGAGGGCCTCGAGCTCCTACAATGAGCAGTTCTTC.

This clone has ten or more counts. The V and J genes are TRBV6-4 and TRBJ2-2; TRBD1 is a possible D gene (5 bases). V was pared by 2 bases and J by 4 bases, with 5 bases between. The CDR3 is 13 residues long. Germline lookup yields CDR1 MRHNA and CDR2 SNTAGT. The CDR3 is CASSDRGTGELFF. The CDR3 DNA reads as TGTGCCAGCAGTGACAGGGGCACCGGGGAGCTGTTTTTT.